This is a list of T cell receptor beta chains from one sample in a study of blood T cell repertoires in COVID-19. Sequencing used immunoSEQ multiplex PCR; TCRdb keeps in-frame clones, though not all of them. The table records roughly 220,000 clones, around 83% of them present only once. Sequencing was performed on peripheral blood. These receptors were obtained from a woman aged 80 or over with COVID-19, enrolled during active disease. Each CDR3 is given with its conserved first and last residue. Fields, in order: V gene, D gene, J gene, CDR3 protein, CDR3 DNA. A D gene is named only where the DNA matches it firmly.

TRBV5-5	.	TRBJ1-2	CASSPRHSKYGYTF	TGTGCCAGCAGTCCCCGACACTCTAAGTATGGCTACACCTTC
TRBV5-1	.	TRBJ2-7	CASSLSGLSYEQYF	TGCGCCAGCAGCTTGTCCGGACTCTCCTACGAGCAGTACTTC
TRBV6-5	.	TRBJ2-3	CASTRDGRTDTQYF	TGTGCCAGCACGCGGGACGGACGCACAGATACGCAGTATTTT
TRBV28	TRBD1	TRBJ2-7	CASSLLLDRDREYEQYF	TGTGCCAGCAGTTTGCTTTTAGATCGGGACAGGGAATACGAGCAGTACTTC
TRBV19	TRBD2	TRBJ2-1	CASSMGLAGGYGEQFF	TGTGCCAGTAGTATGGGTCTAGCGGGAGGTTATGGGGAGCAGTTCTTC
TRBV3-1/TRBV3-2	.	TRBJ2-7	CASSQAGRGSSYEQYF	TGTGCCAGCAGCCAAGCAGGGCGGGGTAGCTCCTACGAGCAGTACTTC
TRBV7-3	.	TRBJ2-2	CASSAKGITGELFF	TGTGCCAGCAGCGCGAAGGGGATCACCGGGGAGCTGTTTTTT
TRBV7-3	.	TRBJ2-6	CASSSRPVTAAGANVLTF	TGTGCCAGCAGCTCACGGCCAGTGACTGCGGCTGGGGCCAACGTCCTGACTTTC
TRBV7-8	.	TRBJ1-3	CASSLQGVGNTIYF	TGTGCCAGCAGCTTACAGGGCGTAGGAAACACCATATATTTT
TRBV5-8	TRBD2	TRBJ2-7	CASSHRLAGLGYEQYF	TGTGCCAGCAGCCATAGACTAGCGGGATTGGGGTACGAGCAGTACTTC
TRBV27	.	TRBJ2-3	CASSLEGGSTDTQYF	TGTGCCAGCAGTTTAGAGGGAGGCTCCACAGATACGCAGTATTTT
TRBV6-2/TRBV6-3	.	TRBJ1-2	CASSPSRDGPGYTF	TGTGCCAGCAGTCCCTCGCGGGACGGCCCCGGCTACACCTTC
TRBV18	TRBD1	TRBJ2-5	CASSPETGVRRTQYF	TGTGCCAGCTCACCAGAGACAGGGGTTCGACGGACCCAGTACTTC
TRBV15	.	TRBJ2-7	CATSRERDPSYEQYF	TGTGCCACCAGCAGAGAGCGGGACCCCAGCTACGAGCAGTACTTC
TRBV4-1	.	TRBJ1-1	CASSQGVYGTLAFF	TGCGCCAGCAGCCAAGGAGTGTACGGGACACTGGCTTTCTTT